The following is a TCR beta chain sequence with its context. Its target is not known. The data are from a study of response to subunit inactivated influenza vaccine. TCRdb processed the RT-PCR reads anew with MiXCR; each CDR3 protein has one entry. Seen here are around 160,000 distinct CDR3 sequences, roughly 10% observed once, and the top ten hold 12%. Findings and caveats of the study: The authors offered the suggestion that each seasonal influenza vaccination recruits few new T cells.

The CDR3 is 17 amino acids. Germline CDR1 reads SGHVS; CDR2 reads FQNEAQ. V shed 6 bases, J shed 0 bases, and the junction held 11 bases outside the gene matches. This TCR was sampled from a man aged 50 or older who received an inactivated influenza vaccine. The sequenced sample was non-naive T cells sorted from PBMCs, obtained 35 to 45 days after vaccination. V gene TRBV7-8 combines with J gene TRBJ2-3, with 8 nucleotides matching TRBD2. Here the CDR3 DNA reads TGTGCCAGCAGGCAAGGCGGGGGGAGCGGGAGCACAGATACGCAGTATTTT. The encoded protein is CASRQGGGSGSTDTQYF.